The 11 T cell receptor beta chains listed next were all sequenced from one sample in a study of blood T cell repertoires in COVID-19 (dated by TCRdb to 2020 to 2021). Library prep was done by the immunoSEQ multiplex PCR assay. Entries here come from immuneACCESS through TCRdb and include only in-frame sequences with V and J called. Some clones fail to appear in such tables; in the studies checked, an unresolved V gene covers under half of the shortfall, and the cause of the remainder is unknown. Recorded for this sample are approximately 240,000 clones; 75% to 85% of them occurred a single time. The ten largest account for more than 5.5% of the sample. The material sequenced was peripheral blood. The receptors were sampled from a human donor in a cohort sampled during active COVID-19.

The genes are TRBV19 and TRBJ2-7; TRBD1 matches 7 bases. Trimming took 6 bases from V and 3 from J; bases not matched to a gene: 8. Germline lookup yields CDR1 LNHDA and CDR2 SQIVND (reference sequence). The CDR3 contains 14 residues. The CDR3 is CASRKTGNIYEQYF. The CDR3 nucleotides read TGTGCCAGTAGGAAGACAGGGAATATCTACGAGCAGTACTTC.

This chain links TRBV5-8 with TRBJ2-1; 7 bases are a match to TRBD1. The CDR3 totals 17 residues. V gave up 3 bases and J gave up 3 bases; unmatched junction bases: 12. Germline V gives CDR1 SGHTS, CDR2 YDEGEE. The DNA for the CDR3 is TGTGCCAGCAGCTCCAACTCCGGGACAGCGAACTACAATGAGCAGTTCTTC. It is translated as CASSSNSGTANYNEQFF.

In DNA, the CDR3 is TGTGCCAGCAGTGAAGCGACAGGGGGCGGTGGTACAGATACGCAGTATTTT. Translating gives CASSEATGGGGTDTQYF. The rearrangement links TRBV6-1 to TRBJ2-3, with 10 bases identical to TRBD1. This CDR3 is 17 amino acids long. V lost 0 bases to trimming and J lost 3 bases; unmatched junction nucleotides: 6. Germline V CDR1 and CDR2: MNHNS, SASEGT.

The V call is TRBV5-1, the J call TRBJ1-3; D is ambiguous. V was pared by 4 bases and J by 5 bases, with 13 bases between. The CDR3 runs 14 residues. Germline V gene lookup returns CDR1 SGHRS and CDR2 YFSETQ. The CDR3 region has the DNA TGCGCCAGCAGCCCGGAGAGTAATAGAAACACCATATATTTT. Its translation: CASSPESNRNTIYF.

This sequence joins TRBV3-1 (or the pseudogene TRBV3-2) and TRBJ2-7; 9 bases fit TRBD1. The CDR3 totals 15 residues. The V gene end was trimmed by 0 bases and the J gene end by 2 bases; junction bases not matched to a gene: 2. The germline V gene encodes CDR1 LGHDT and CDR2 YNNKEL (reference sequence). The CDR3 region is CASSQEYRGPYEQYF. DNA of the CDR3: TGTGCCAGCAGCCAAGAATACAGGGGGCCCTACGAGCAGTACTTC.

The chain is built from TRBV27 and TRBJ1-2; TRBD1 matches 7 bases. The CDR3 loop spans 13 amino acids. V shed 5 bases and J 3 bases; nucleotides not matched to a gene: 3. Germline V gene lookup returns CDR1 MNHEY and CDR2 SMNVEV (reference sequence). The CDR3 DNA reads TGTGCCAGCAGTCATGGACAGGACTATGGCTACACCTTC. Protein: CASSHGQDYGYTF.

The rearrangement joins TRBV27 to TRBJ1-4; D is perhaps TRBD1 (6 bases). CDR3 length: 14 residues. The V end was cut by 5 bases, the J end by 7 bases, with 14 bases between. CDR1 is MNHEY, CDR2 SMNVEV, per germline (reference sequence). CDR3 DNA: TGTGCCAGCAGTCCCAGGGGTCGGGGTGAAAAACTGTTTTTT. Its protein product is CASSPRGRGEKLFF.

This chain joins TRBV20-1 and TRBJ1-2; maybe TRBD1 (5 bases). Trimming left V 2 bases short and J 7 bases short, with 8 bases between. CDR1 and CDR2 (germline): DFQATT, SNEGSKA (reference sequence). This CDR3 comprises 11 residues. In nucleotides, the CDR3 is TGCAGTGCTAGACAGGGTGTTGGCTACACCTTC. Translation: CSARQGVGYTF.

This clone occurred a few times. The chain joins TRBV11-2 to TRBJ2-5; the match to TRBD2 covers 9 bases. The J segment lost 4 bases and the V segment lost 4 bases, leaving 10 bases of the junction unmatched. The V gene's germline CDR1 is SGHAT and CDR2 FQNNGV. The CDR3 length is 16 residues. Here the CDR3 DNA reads TGTGCCAGCAGCTCCCAAGGACTAGCGTTTAGAGAGACCCAGTACTTC. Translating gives CASSSQGLAFRETQYF.

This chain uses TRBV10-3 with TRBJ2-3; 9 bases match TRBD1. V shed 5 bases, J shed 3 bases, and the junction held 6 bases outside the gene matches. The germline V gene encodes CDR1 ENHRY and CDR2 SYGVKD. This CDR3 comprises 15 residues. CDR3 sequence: CAISLTGGRTDTQYF. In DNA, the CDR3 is TGTGCCATCAGTCTGACAGGGGGAAGGACAGATACGCAGTATTTT.

CDR3 bases: TGTGCCAGCACGACAGGGGACCGTTCACCCCTCCACTTT. Protein product: CASTTGDRSPLHF. V and J are TRBV18 and TRBJ1-6; 8 positions agree with TRBD1. CDR1 is KGHSH, CDR2 LQKENI, per germline. Losses at the gene ends were 8 bases for V and 9 bases for J; bases not matched to a gene: 6. There are 13 residues in the CDR3.